This entry concerns a single T cell receptor beta chain. Its antigen is undetermined. These data belong to a study of shared clonotypes between healthy human individuals. Study observations and caveats: Larger richness was generally estimated for naive than memory subsets.

Sequenced by immunoSEQ multiplex PCR; TCRdb stores in-frame clones only, minus some. The table includes 2 million to 2.5 million clones, roughly 90% detected once. This sequence originates from a young man in good health. Some clones in this sample may be carry-over from other donors' samples. Input material: naive CD4+ T cells from PBMCs. The subset was: CD45RA+ positively selected.

CDR3 protein: CASSQDRTGIHNEQFF. Here the CDR3 DNA reads TGCGCCAGCAGCCAAGATCGGACAGGCATACACAATGAGCAGTTCTTC. V is TRBV4-1 and J is TRBJ2-1; 7 nucleotides match TRBD1. This CDR3 has 16 residues. V trimming: 0 bases; J trimming: 5 bases; junction bases outside the gene matches: 7. The germline V gene encodes CDR1 MGHRA and CDR2 YSYEKL.